This T cell receptor beta chain stems from a study of T cells in Graves' hyperthyroidism and ophthalmopathy. The study's findings and limits: Most thyroid-expanded clonotypes above 0.001 were also found in blood. By a 13 V-J model, ophthalmopathy was set apart from stable hyperthyroidism.

The CDR3 is 16 amino acids. V was trimmed by 6 bases and J by 6 bases, leaving 21 bases between them. The germline V gene has CDR1 MNHNS and CDR2 SASEGT. Template material for amplifying TCR beta CDR3 regions consisted of RNA transcripts. A first-round RT-PCR of the TCR CDR3 used the HTBI primer set. TCRdb re-called the multiplex PCR reads with MiXCR, one entry per CDR3 protein. The sample consists of approximately 510,000 distinct CDR3 sequences, around 20% of them appearing once. On this clonotype itself: The antigen is undetermined.

The chain joins TRBV6-1 to TRBJ1-5; maybe TRBD1 (6 bases). Specimen: blood. This receptor was identified in a young man with Graves' hyperthyroidism. As DNA, the CDR3 is TGTGCCAGCAGCGCCGATATACAGGGAGGCCGTCAGCCCCAGCATTTT. It codes for CASSADIQGGRQPQHF.